This TCR beta chain was captured in a study of shared clonotypes between healthy human individuals. Study as a whole: Sampling drew on donors who were a couple of women and three men aged 18 to 49. Study outcomes and limitations: Clonotype sharing among donors was thought likely to change with sequencing depth. Estimated richness values were generally larger in naive subsets than in memory subsets. With few donors, the genetic and exposure-history diversity represented was limited.

Positively selected for CCR7, the CD45RO-negative cells used as naive CD8 cells excluded terminally differentiated effector memory CD45RA+ cells. The V gene's germline CDR1 is SNHLY and CDR2 FYNNEI. J gave up 5 bases and V 3 bases, and 10 bases lay outside the gene matches. This CDR3 has 16 amino acids. On this clone: Its antigen is not identified.

This table comes from immunoSEQ multiplex PCR, and its TCRdb copy is limited to in-frame clones, with some not included. The sample carries about 1.9 million clones, just over 90% recorded once. The rearrangement joins TRBV2 to TRBJ2-7; TRBD2 matches at 10 bases. The source of this sequence is a man aged 18-30 years in good health. Some clones in this sample may be carry-over from other donors' samples. The source material was naive CD8+ T cells from PBMCs. For the CDR3, the DNA is TGTGCCAGCAGTGACAGGCTAGCGGGAGCCCAAAACGAGCAGTACTTC. Protein product: CASSDRLAGAQNEQYF.